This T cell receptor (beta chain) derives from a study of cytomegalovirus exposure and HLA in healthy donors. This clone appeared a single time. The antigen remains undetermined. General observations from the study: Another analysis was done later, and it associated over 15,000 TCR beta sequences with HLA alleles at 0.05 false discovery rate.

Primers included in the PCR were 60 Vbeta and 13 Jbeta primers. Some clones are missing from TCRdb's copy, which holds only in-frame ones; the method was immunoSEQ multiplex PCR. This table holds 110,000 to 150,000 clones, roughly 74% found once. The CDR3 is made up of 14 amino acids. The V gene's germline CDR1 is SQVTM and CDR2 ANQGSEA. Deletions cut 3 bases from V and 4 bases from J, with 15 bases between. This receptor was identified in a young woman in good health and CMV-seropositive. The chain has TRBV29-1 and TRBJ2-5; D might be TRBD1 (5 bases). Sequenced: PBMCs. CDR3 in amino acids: CSVDWGSAGETQYF. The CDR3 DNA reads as TGCAGCGTTGATTGGGGCTCCGCCGGAGAGACCCAGTACTTC. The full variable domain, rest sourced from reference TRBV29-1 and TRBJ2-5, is SAVISQKPSRDICQRGTSLTIQCQVDSQVTMMFWYRQQPGQSLTLIATANQGSEATYESGFVIDKFPISRPNLTFSTLTVSNMSPEDSSIYLCSVDWGSAGETQYFGPGTRLLVL.